A selection of T cell receptor beta chains follows, all from one sample in a study of human T cells and chemical hapten exposure. TCRdb ran MiXCR on the RACE reads and lists one entry per CDR3 protein. Of around 350,000 distinct CDR3 sequences in the sample, over 5% were seen once. The input for sequencing was whole blood, taken in connection with sensitization to the hapten diphenylcyclopropenone (DPC). These receptors were obtained from a woman aged 18-30 years with alopecia areata. Some clones in this sample may be carry-over from other donors' samples. Each CDR3 is given with its conserved first and last residue. D genes are given only for firm matches. Clone size appears in some rows only: once, few, many, or a class for an expanded clone.

size,V,J,D,CDR3,DNA
many,TRBV6-5,TRBJ1-4,TRBD1,CASSPDRRGEKLFF,TGTGCCAGCAGTCCGGACAGGCGGGGTGAAAAACTGTTTTTT
-,TRBV7-9,TRBJ1-3,-,CASSPRRGPGNTIYF,TGTGCCAGCAGCCCCCGGCGGGGCCCTGGAAACACCATATATTTT
-,TRBV28,TRBJ2-7,-,CASIAYPGTGNPYEQYF,TGTGCCAGCATCGCGTACCCTGGGACGGGGAATCCCTACGAGCAGTACTTC
many,TRBV7-9,TRBJ1-2,-,CASSLAGMPGYTF,TGTGCCAGCAGCTTAGCAGGCATGCCCGGCTACACCTTC
-,TRBV7-2,TRBJ2-3,TRBD2,CASSLLGGGATDTQYF,TGTGCCAGCAGCTTATTAGGCGGGGGGGCCACAGATACGCAGTATTTT
-,TRBV6-2/TRBV6-3,TRBJ2-5,-,CASSGLPTSETQYF,TGTGCCAGCAGCGGCCTTCCTACTTCTGAGACCCAGTACTTC
few,TRBV5-1,TRBJ2-7,TRBD2,CASSRTSGYEQYF,TGCGCCAGCAGCCGGACTAGCGGGTACGAGCAGTACTTC
-,TRBV7-9,TRBJ2-1,TRBD1,CASSRRDSLINEQFF,TGTGCCAGCAGCCGCCGGGACAGCCTAATCAATGAGCAGTTCTTC
-,TRBV12-3/TRBV12-4,TRBJ2-2,-,CASSLQGTTGELFF,TGTGCCAGCAGTTTACAGGGAACAACCGGGGAGCTGTTTTTT
many,TRBV2,TRBJ1-1,-,CASSEGQLLNTEAFF,TGTGCCAGCAGTGAAGGACAGCTATTGAACACTGAAGCTTTCTTT
few,TRBV12-3/TRBV12-4,TRBJ2-7,-,CASTLKGNEQYF,TGTGCCAGCACTCTCAAGGGGAACGAGCAGTACTTC
many,TRBV7-3,TRBJ2-5,TRBD1,CASSVDRAKTQYF,TGTGCCAGCAGCGTCGACAGGGCAAAGACCCAGTACTTC
few,TRBV6-6,TRBJ2-3,TRBD2,CASSYGTSGGHTDTQYF,TGTGCCAGCAGTTACGGGACTAGCGGGGGACACACAGATACGCAGTATTTT
-,TRBV2,TRBJ2-2,-,CATQGVRRGPNTGELFF,TGTGCCACCCAGGGAGTTAGGCGGGGGCCCAACACCGGGGAGCTGTTTTTT
-,TRBV7-8,TRBJ2-1,TRBD2,CVSSSEIAGGLDEQFF,TGTGTCAGCAGCTCGGAAATAGCGGGGGGGCTTGATGAGCAGTTCTTC
few,TRBV27,TRBJ2-7,-,CASSFGQGPRYEQYF,TGTGCCAGCAGTTTCGGCCAGGGCCCCAGGTACGAGCAGTACTTC
-,TRBV7-2,TRBJ2-3,TRBD1,CASSLGQGPGTDTQYF,TGTGCCAGCAGCTTGGGACAGGGCCCGGGGACAGATACGCAGTATTTT